The present T cell receptor beta chain was sequenced within a study of technical replicates of blood from a handful of donors. Assay used: immunoSEQ multiplex PCR; TCRdb lists only in-frame clones, some missing. The sample shows roughly 80,000 clones, 94% of them seen only once. CDR1 is MRHNA, CDR2 SNTAGT, per germline. CDR3 length: 16 residues. V lost 0 bases and J 0 bases, leaving 10 bases between the germline ends. Sequenced: T cells isolated from PBMCs. The sequence came from a human donor in good health. This chain connects TRBV6-4 to TRBJ2-3; D is uncertain. The CDR3, as DNA: TGTGCCAGCAGTGACTCGATGCGCGGAAGCACAGATACGCAGTATTTT. This sequence encodes CASSDSMRGSTDTQYF.